Listed below are T cell receptor beta chains from one sample, sequenced in a study of T cells in Graves' hyperthyroidism and ophthalmopathy. TCRdb re-called the multiplex PCR reads with MiXCR, one entry per CDR3 protein. The repertoire has some 770,000 distinct CDR3 sequences, about a sixth of them found once; the top ten carry approximately 8.4%. Sequenced sample: blood. All receptors derive from a man aged 18 to 29 with Graves' hyperthyroidism. Each CDR3 is given with its conserved first and last residue. Each record gives: V gene, clone size, D gene, J gene, CDR3 DNA, CDR3 protein. A D gene is named only where the DNA matches it firmly. Clone size is not always given. Where it is, it says once, few, many or a class for expanded clones.

TRBV7-2	.	.	TRBJ2-5	TGTGCCAGCAGCTTAGAGGGGGGAAGGCAAGAGACCCAGTACTTC	CASSLEGGRQETQYF
TRBV7-3	.	TRBD1	TRBJ2-3	TGTGCCAGCAGCTTAACGGGGGGACAGGGCTATCTTAATAGCACAGATACGCAGTATTTT	CASSLTGGQGYLNSTDTQYF
TRBV27	.	.	TRBJ2-7	TGTGCCAGCAGTTCCTCGGGACTCCTAACGGACGAGCAGTACTTC	CASSSSGLLTDEQYF
TRBV12-3/TRBV12-4	many	.	TRBJ1-5	TGTGCCAGCAGTTTTGCCAGATCTAGCAATCAGCCCCAGCATTTT	CASSFARSSNQPQHF
TRBV6-1	many	TRBD1	TRBJ2-3	TGTGCCAGCAGTTACCTTGGACAGGTGACAGATACGCAGTATTTT	CASSYLGQVTDTQYF
TRBV4-1	few	.	TRBJ1-4	TGCGCCAGCAGCCCCTTAGGGCAGGGGAATAATGAAAAACTGTTTTTT	CASSPLGQGNNEKLFF
TRBV28	many	.	TRBJ2-1	TGTGCCAACTCAAAACGCTCATTGGGTGAGCAGTTCTTC	CANSKRSLGEQFF
TRBV12-5	many	.	TRBJ2-5	TGTGCTAGTGTGAGCCAGGCGGGAAGAAAAGAGACCCAGTACTTC	CASVSQAGRKETQYF
TRBV6-2/TRBV6-3	few	.	TRBJ1-5	TGTGCCGCCCAAAATTATGATCATCAGCCCCAGCATTTT	CAAQNYDHQPQHF
TRBV27	many	.	TRBJ2-1	TGTGCCAGCAGTTTATTGATGGGAGGAGGGGAGCAGTTCTTC	CASSLLMGGGEQFF
TRBV20-1	many	.	TRBJ1-5	TGCAGTGCTAGAGTCCCCTCCTATAGCAATCAGCCCCAGCATTTT	CSARVPSYSNQPQHF